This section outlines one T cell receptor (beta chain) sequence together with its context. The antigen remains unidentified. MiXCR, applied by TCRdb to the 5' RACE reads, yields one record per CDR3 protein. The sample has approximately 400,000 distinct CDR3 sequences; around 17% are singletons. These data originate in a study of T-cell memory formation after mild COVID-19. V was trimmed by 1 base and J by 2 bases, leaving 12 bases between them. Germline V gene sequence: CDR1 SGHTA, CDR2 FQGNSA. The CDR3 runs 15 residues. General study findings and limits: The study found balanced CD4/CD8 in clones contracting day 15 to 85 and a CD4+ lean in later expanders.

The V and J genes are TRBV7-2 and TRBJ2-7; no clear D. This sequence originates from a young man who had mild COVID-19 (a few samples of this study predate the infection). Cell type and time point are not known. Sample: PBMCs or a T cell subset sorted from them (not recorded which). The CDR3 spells CASSLDPGWTYEQYV. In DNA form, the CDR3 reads TGTGCCAGCAGCTTAGATCCTGGCTGGACCTACGAGCAGTACGTC.